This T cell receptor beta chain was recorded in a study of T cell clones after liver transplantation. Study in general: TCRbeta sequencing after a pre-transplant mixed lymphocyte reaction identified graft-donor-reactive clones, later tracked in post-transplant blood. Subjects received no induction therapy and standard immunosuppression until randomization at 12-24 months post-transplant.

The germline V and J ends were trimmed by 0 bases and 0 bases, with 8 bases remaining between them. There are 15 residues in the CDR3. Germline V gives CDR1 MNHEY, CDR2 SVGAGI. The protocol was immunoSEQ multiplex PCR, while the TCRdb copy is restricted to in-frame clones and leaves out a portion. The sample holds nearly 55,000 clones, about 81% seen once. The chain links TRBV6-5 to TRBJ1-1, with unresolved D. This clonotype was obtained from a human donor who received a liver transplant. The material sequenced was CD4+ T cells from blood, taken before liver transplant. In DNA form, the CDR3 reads TGTGCCAGCAGTTACTCGGGCGGGCTGAACACTGAAGCTTTCTTT. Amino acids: CASSYSGGLNTEAFF.